One and the same sample provided the 21 T cell receptor beta chains below, sequenced in a study of identical twins. A single record per CDR3 protein comes from TCRdb applying MiXCR to the 5' RACE reads. The table shows approximately 670,000 distinct CDR3 sequences, with approximately 6% occurring only once. Sequencing input: naive T cells sorted from blood. These receptors were collected from a man in his late teens or twenties in good health.

This clonotype was detected a few times. This chain links TRBV29-1 with TRBJ2-1, with 8 nucleotides matching TRBD1. V shed 5 bases, J shed 2 bases, and the junction held 2 bases outside the gene matches. Looked up from germline, CDR1 is SQVTM and CDR2 is ANQGSEA. This CDR3 spans 13 amino acids. In DNA, the CDR3 is TGCAGCGTTAACAGGGGGACCTACAATGAGCAGTTCTTC. Translating it yields CSVNRGTYNEQFF.

This clonotype was counted at least ten times. J is TRBJ2-1 and V is TRBV18, with 9 bases aligning to TRBD2. The germline gives CDR1 KGHSH, CDR2 LQKENI. The CDR3 runs 15 residues. The trim removed 3 bases at V and 3 bases at J, leaving 3 bases unmatched. The CDR3 reads CASSPQREVYNEQFF. CDR3 coding DNA: TGTGCCAGCTCACCCCAGCGGGAGGTCTACAATGAGCAGTTCTTC.

This clonotype has ten or more counts. The gene calls are TRBV5-5 and TRBJ2-7, with TRBD1 matching over 10 bases. CDR1 is SGHKS and CDR2 is YYEKEE in the germline V gene (reference sequence). This CDR3 spans 15 amino acids. Germline trimming cut 3 bases from V and 3 bases from J; bases unmatched to any gene: 6. The CDR3 bases are TGTGCCAGCAGCTCCGACAGGGGGCCTTTCTACGAGCAGTACGTC. It specifies CASSSDRGPFYEQYV.

This clonotype was recorded many times. This CDR3 reads CATSEGPVITDTQYF. CDR3 in DNA: TGTGCCACCAGTGAGGGACCGGTGATCACAGATACGCAGTATTTT. This rearrangement joins TRBV24-1 to TRBJ2-3; D possibly matches TRBD1 or TRBD2 (5 bases each). Germline V gives CDR1 KGHDR, CDR2 SFDVKD. This CDR3 is 15 amino acids long. Trimming pared 4 bases from V and 2 bases from J, leaving 12 bases between.

Comments on this clonotype: This is likely a read error, given that the CDR3 carries no conserved phenylalanine or tryptophan at its end. The chain is built from TRBV5-1 and TRBJ1-6; 7 nucleotides align to TRBD1. V shed 3 bases, J shed 8 bases, and the junction held 8 bases outside the gene matches. Germline V lookup: CDR1 SGHRS, CDR2 YFSETQ. The length of the CDR3 is 15 residues. The CDR3 protein is CASSSAGDRDSPLHV. The CDR3 coding sequence is TGCGCCAGCAGCTCGGCTGGGGACAGAGATTCACCCCTCCACGTT.

In its sample, this clonotype was seen many times. The chain has TRBV7-9 and TRBJ2-1, with D possibly called TRBD1 or TRBD2 (5 bases each). Trimming removed 5 bases from V and 8 bases from J, with 19 bases in between. Germline CDR1 is SEHNR and CDR2 is FQNEAQ (reference sequence). CDR3 length: 15 residues. The CDR3 loop is CASSPWDHRIDEQFF. CDR3 DNA sequence: TGTGCCAGCAGCCCGTGGGACCATAGGATCGATGAGCAGTTCTTC.

The V call is TRBV18, the J call TRBJ2-5, with TRBD2 identical over 10 bases. This CDR3 is built from 16 residues. Per germline, CDR1 KGHSH and CDR2 LQKENI. V trimming: 6 bases; J trimming: 5 bases; junction bases outside the gene matches: 12. CDR3 residues: CASSLQGLARPETQYF. In nucleotides, the CDR3 is TGTGCCAGCTCCCTTCAGGGACTAGCGAGACCGGAGACCCAGTACTTC.

This clonotype was seen many times. The chain links TRBV12-3 or TRBV12-4 to TRBJ2-5; D not certain. The V and J ends lost 5 bases and 0 bases respectively, with 1 base between them. The length of the CDR3 is 11 residues. CDR3 sequence: CASSHQETQYF. CDR3 coding DNA: TGTGCCAGCAGTCACCAAGAGACCCAGTACTTC.

This clonotype was recorded at least ten times. The V and J genes are TRBV6-1 and TRBJ2-4; TRBD1 is a possible D gene (6 bases). Germline lookup yields CDR1 MNHNS and CDR2 SASEGT. V gave up 2 bases and J gave up 9 bases, with 14 bases separating them. CDR3 length equals 14 residues. The CDR3 is CASSEPQGSRIQYF. CDR3 in DNA: TGTGCCAGCAGTGAACCACAGGGTAGTCGCATTCAGTACTTC.

Ten or more counts support this clonotype. The chain uses TRBV7-2 and TRBJ2-7; a weak D match, TRBD2 (5 bases). The CDR3 has 14 amino acids. Between the trimmed V and J ends, which lost 8 bases and 0 bases, there was a span of 14 bases. Germline values: CDR1 SGHTA, CDR2 FQGNSA. The CDR3 here is CASERAGLSYEQYF. CDR3 nucleotide sequence: TGTGCCAGCGAGCGCGCGGGCCTCTCCTACGAGCAGTACTTC. Using reference TRBV7-2 and TRBJ2-7 for the parts outside the CDR3, the full variable domain is GAGVSQSPSNKVTEKGKDVELRCDPISGHTALYWYRQSLGQGLEFLIYFQGNSAPDKSGLPSDRFSAERTGGSVSTLTIQRTQQEDSAVYLCASERAGLSYEQYFGPGTRLTVT.

This clonotype was counted at least ten times. CDR3 sequence (DNA): TGCAGTGCTAGAGCCCAGGGGGCTATGAACACTGAAGCTTTCTTT. Protein sequence: CSARAQGAMNTEAFF. The chain is built from TRBV20-1 and TRBJ1-1, with 8 bases lining up with TRBD1. V shed 1 base and J 0 bases; nucleotides not matched to a gene: 4. The CDR3 totals 15 residues. The germline gives CDR1 DFQATT, CDR2 SNEGSKA (reference sequence).

V gene TRBV7-2 combines with J gene TRBJ2-7; tentative D call: TRBD2 (6 bases). V was pared by 2 bases and J by 6 bases, with 14 bases between. Germline CDR1 is SGHTA and CDR2 is FQGNSA. This CDR3 is 14 amino acids long. The CDR3 region is CASSLSSGEREQYF. The CDR3, as DNA: TGTGCCAGCAGCTTAAGTTCGGGGGAACGCGAGCAGTACTTC. The variable domain in full, completed from reference TRBV7-2 and TRBJ2-7, reads GAGVSQSPSNKVTEKGKDVELRCDPISGHTALYWYRQSLGQGLEFLIYFQGNSAPDKSGLPSDRFSAERTGGSVSTLTIQRTQQEDSAVYLCASSLSSGEREQYFGPGTRLTVT.

This clonotype was observed a handful of times. The rearrangement joins TRBV6-2 or TRBV6-3 to TRBJ1-5; 9 bases match TRBD1. The V gene end was trimmed by 7 bases and the J gene end by 6 bases; junction bases not matched to a gene: 1. Germline V gives CDR1 MNHEY, CDR2 SVGEGT. The CDR3 is made up of 12 amino acids. CDR3 sequence (DNA): TGTGCCAGCATGACAGGGGGTCAGCCCCAGCATTTT. Translated: CASMTGGQPQHF.

This clonotype was detected many times. V is TRBV20-1 and J is TRBJ2-7; the D is unclear. The V gene lost 6 bases and the J gene lost 5 bases, with 11 bases spanning the gap. The germline V gene has CDR1 DFQATT and CDR2 SNEGSKA (reference sequence). This CDR3 comprises 11 residues. This chain's CDR3 is CSAAKDDEQYF. The CDR3 DNA reads TGCAGTGCGGCCAAGGATGACGAGCAGTACTTC.

This clonotype came up a few times. The CDR3 reads CASSLTGVDEKYF. CDR3 coding DNA: TGTGCCAGCAGTTTGACAGGGGTTGACGAAAAGTATTTT. The chain carries TRBV6-4 and TRBJ2-3, with 8 bases matching TRBD1. The CDR3 covers 13 residues. Germline trimming cut 5 bases from V and 13 bases from J; bases unmatched to any gene: 11. Germline CDR1 MRHNA, CDR2 SNTAGT.

In this sample, this clonotype turned up many times. The rearrangement links TRBV7-9 to TRBJ1-1; tentatively, D is TRBD1 (5 bases). Germline CDR1 reads SEHNR; CDR2 reads FQNEAQ (reference sequence). This CDR3 is built from 15 residues. The V and J ends lost 1 base and 4 bases respectively, with 13 bases between them. The CDR3 region is CASSLDGGVGTEAFF. CDR3 nucleotide sequence: TGTGCCAGCAGCTTAGACGGGGGGGTCGGCACTGAAGCTTTCTTT.

This clonotype was seen more than once but under ten times. V gene TRBV3-1 combines with J gene TRBJ2-5, with TRBD2 as a possible D gene (6 bases). This CDR3 spans 14 amino acids. Per the germline V gene, CDR1 is LGHDT and CDR2 is YNNKEL (reference sequence). With 4 bases removed from V and 4 bases from J, the gap between germline ends came to 13 bases. CDR3 nucleotides: TGTGCCAGCAGCCCCACGGGACTTGGAGAGACCCAGTACTTC. This encodes CASSPTGLGETQYF.

This clonotype has a count of ten or more. This chain connects TRBV24-1 to TRBJ2-1; 8 bases match TRBD2. The CDR3 consists of 16 residues. V lost 6 bases to trimming and J lost 4 bases; unmatched junction nucleotides: 10. Germline CDR1 reads KGHDR; CDR2 reads SFDVKD. The CDR3 coding sequence is TGTGCCACCAGTACTGACCCGGGAGGGTATTACAATGAGCAGTTCTTC. Protein: CATSTDPGGYYNEQFF.

This clonotype was detected many times. The chain is built from TRBV20-1 and TRBJ2-7, with 8 bases lining up with TRBD1. The germline gives CDR1 DFQATT, CDR2 SNEGSKA (reference sequence). The CDR3 runs to 13 residues. V shed 4 bases, J shed 3 bases, and the junction held 5 bases outside the gene matches. CDR3 amino acids: CSAIQTGVYEQYF. The CDR3 DNA follows: TGCAGTGCTATCCAGACAGGGGTCTACGAGCAGTACTTC.

This clonotype was detected only a few times. V and J are TRBV6-2 or TRBV6-3 and TRBJ2-2; D is ambiguous. V lost 2 bases and J lost 1, with 11 bases in between. Germline CDR1 reads MNHEY; CDR2 reads SVGEGT. The CDR3 is 16 residues long. CDR3 residues: CASSYVWGGNTGELFF. The CDR3 nucleotides read TGTGCCAGCAGTTACGTTTGGGGTGGGAACACCGGGGAGCTGTTTTTT.

This clonotype came up many times. The rearrangement joins TRBV6-2 or TRBV6-3 to TRBJ2-3, with 7 bases that match TRBD2. Germline CDR1 reads MNHEY; CDR2 reads SVGEGT. The CDR3 covers 13 residues. The junction had 1 base not matched to a gene; V was cut back by 6 bases and J by 1 base. The CDR3 loop reads CASRTSGTDTQYF. The CDR3 bases are TGTGCCAGCAGAACTAGCGGCACAGATACGCAGTATTTT.